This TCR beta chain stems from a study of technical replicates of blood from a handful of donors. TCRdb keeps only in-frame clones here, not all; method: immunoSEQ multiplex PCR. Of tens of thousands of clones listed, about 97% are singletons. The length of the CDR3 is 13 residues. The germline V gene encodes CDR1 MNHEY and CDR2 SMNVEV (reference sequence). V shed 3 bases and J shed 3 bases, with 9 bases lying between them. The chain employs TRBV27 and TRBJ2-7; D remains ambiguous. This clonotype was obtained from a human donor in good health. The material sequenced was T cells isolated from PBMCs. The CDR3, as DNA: TGTGCCAGCAGTTTTGGGCAGAACTACGAGCAGTACTTC. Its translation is CASSFGQNYEQYF.